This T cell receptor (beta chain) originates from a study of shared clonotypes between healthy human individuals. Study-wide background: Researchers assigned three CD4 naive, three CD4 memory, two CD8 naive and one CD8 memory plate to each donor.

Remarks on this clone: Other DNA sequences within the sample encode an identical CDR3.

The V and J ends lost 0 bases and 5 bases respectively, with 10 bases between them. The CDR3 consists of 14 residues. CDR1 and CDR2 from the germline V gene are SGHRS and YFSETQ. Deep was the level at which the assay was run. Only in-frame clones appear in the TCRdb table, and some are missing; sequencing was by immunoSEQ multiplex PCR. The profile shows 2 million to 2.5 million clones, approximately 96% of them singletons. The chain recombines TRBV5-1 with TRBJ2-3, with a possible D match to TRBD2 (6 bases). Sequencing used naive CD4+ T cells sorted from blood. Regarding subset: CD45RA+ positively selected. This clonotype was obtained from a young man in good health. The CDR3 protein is CASSLEGSGDTQYF. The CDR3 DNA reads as TGCGCCAGCAGCTTGGAGGGTAGCGGAGATACGCAGTATTTT.